The rows below give T cell receptor beta chains drawn from one sample of a study of blood T cell repertoires in COVID-19. Assay: immunoSEQ multiplex PCR; the TCRdb copy retains only in-frame clones and omits some. The profile shows tens of thousands of clones, about nine tenths of them singletons. Sequencing used peripheral blood. Receptor source: a human donor in a cohort sampled during active COVID-19. The CDR3 runs from the conserved cysteine through the conserved F or W. D genes are given only for firm matches. For some rows the clone size is stated as once, few or many, or as a class when expanded; others skip it.

TRBJ2-3	NA	NA	TRBV12-3/TRBV12-4	CASSLGPRAQYF	TGTGCCAGCAGTTTAGGCCCCCGGGCGCAGTATTTT
TRBJ1-5	NA	NA	TRBV10-2	CASTQTGSKYQPQHF	TGCGCCAGCACTCAGACGGGTTCGAAGTATCAGCCCCAGCATTTT
TRBJ2-2	TRBD2	NA	TRBV5-1	CASSMLAGANTGELFF	TGCGCCAGCAGCATGTTAGCGGGAGCGAACACCGGGGAGCTGTTTTTT
TRBJ2-1	TRBD2	once	TRBV7-2	CASSRNPLAGVNEQFF	TGTGCCAGCAGCCGCAACCCACTAGCGGGAGTAAATGAGCAGTTCTTC
TRBJ2-3	NA	NA	TRBV24-1	CATSDPTSTDTQYF	TGTGCCACCAGTGATCCGACTAGCACAGATACGCAGTATTTT
TRBJ1-5	TRBD1	NA	TRBV7-8	CASSLVEGARQPQHF	TGTGCCAGCAGCTTAGTGGAGGGGGCCCGTCAGCCCCAGCATTTT
TRBJ1-2	NA	NA	TRBV5-1	CASSSSDKASNYGYTF	TGCGCCAGCAGCTCGTCGGACAAGGCCTCTAACTATGGCTACACCTTC
TRBJ1-1	NA	NA	TRBV6-5	CASRPVGTKNTEAFF	TGTGCCAGCAGACCAGTCGGGACAAAGAACACTGAAGCTTTCTTT
TRBJ2-1	TRBD2	NA	TRBV7-9	CASSFGGSDEQFF	TGTGCCAGCAGCTTCGGCGGGAGCGATGAGCAGTTCTTC
TRBJ2-7	NA	NA	TRBV7-6	CASSLGLGSSYEQYF	TGTGCCAGCAGCTTAGGTCTGGGGAGCTCCTACGAGCAGTACTTC
TRBJ2-1	NA	NA	TRBV7-9	CASSWDSPQINEQFF	TGTGCCAGCAGCTGGGACTCCCCACAAATCAATGAGCAGTTCTTC
TRBJ2-7	TRBD2	NA	TRBV28	CASSTGTSLVEQYF	TGTGCCAGCAGTACCGGGACTAGCCTAGTCGAGCAGTACTTC
TRBJ1-1	NA	once	TRBV30	CAWSGGQNTEAFF	TGTGCCTGGAGTGGGGGACAGAACACTGAAGCTTTCTTT
TRBJ2-2	NA	NA	TRBV14	CASSLQPGASGELFF	TGTGCCAGCAGCCTCCAGCCAGGGGCCAGCGGGGAGCTGTTTTTT
TRBJ2-1	NA	NA	TRBV27	CASSFRFSYNEQFF	TGTGCCAGCAGTTTCCGGTTCTCCTACAATGAGCAGTTCTTC